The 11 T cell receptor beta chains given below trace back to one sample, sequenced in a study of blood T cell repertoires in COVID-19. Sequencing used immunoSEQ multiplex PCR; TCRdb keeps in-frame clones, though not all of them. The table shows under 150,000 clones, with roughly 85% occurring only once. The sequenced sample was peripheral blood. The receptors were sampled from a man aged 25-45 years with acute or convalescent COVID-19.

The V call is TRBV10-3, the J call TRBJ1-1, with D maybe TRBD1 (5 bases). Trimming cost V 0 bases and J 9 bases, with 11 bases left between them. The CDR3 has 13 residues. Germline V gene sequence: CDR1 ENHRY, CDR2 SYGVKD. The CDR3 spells CAISESAQGKAFF. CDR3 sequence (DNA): TGTGCCATCAGTGAGTCGGCCCAGGGCAAAGCTTTCTTT.

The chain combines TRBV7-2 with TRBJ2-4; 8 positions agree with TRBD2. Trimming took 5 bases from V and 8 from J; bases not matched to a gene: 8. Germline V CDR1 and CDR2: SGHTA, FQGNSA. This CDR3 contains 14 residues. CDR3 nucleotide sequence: TGTGCCAGCAGCCTATGGACTAGCCCTCACATTCAGTACTTC. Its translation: CASSLWTSPHIQYF.

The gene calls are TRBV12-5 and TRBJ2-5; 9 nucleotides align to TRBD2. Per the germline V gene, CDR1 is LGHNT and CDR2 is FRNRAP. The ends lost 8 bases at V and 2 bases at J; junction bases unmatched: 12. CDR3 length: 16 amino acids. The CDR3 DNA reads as TGTGCTAGTACCCTGGGGGTAGCGGGGGCTCAAGAGACCCAGTACTTC. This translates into CASTLGVAGAQETQYF.

CDR3 DNA: TGTGCCAGCAGCTTTCCAGGACAGGCAGCAGCTAACTATGGCTACACCTTC. This encodes CASSFPGQAAANYGYTF. The J gene is TRBJ1-2, the V gene TRBV5-4; 7 positions match TRBD1. Germline CDR1 SGHNT, CDR2 YYREEE (reference sequence). This CDR3 is built from 17 residues. Trimming at V came to 2 bases and at J to 0 bases, leaving 10 bases not matched to a gene.

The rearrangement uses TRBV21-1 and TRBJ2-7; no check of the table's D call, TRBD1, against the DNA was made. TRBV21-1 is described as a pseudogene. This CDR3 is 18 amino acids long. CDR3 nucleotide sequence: TGTGCCAGCAGCAAAAAGGGGGACAGAATTTCAGACTCCTACGAGCAGTACGTC. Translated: CASSKKGDRISDSYEQYV.

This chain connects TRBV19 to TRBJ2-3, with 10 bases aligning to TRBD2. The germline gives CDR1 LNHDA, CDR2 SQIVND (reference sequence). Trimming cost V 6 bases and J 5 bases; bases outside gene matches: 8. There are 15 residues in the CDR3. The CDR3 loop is CASRPSGGAQDTQYF. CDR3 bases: TGTGCCAGTAGACCGAGCGGGGGGGCTCAAGATACGCAGTATTTT.

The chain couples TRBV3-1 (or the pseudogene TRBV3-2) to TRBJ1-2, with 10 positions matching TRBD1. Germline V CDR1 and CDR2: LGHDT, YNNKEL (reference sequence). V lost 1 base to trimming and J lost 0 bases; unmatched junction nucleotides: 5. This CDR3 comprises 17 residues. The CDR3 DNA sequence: TGTGCCAGCAGCCAAGCGGGACAGGGGATTTCTAACTATGGCTACACCTTC. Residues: CASSQAGQGISNYGYTF.

The CDR3 spells CASSPSGTSAYEQYV. Here the CDR3 DNA reads TGTGCCAGCAGTCCGTCCGGGACTAGCGCCTACGAGCAGTACGTC. The chain joins TRBV6-5 to TRBJ2-7; 10 nucleotides align to TRBD2. This CDR3 has 15 amino acids. V dropped 5 bases and J dropped 2; count of bases not matched to a gene: 6. Germline V lookup: CDR1 MNHEY, CDR2 SVGAGI.

The CDR3 spells CASSPPTGVGVDEQFF. The CDR3 bases are TGTGCCAGCAGCCCGCCGACAGGGGTCGGGGTGGATGAGCAGTTCTTC. V and J are TRBV11-1 and TRBJ2-1; TRBD1 matches at 8 bases. This CDR3 region has 16 residues. Per the germline V gene, CDR1 is SGHAT and CDR2 is FQDESV (reference sequence). Trimming cost V 5 bases and J 8 bases; bases outside gene matches: 14.

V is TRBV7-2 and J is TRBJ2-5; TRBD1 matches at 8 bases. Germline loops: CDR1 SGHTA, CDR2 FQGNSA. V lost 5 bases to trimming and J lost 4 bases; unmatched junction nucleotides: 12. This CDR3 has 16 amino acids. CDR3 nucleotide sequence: TGTGCCAGCAGCGCCGGGGACAGGCCCTCGGGAGAGACCCAGTACTTC. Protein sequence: CASSAGDRPSGETQYF.

In nucleotides, the CDR3 is TGCGCCAGCGGCAAGACCGGGACAACGAATGAGCAGTTCTTC. Translation gives CASGKTGTTNEQFF. This chain connects TRBV5-1 to TRBJ2-1; possible D gene TRBD1, 6 bases. The CDR3 covers 14 residues. Per germline, CDR1 SGHRS and CDR2 YFSETQ. V was cut by 7 bases and J by 7 bases, with 18 bases left in between.